This TCR beta chain was recorded in a study of T cell responses to AZD1222 COVID-19 vaccine. General study points: Only after the peak T cell response were repertoires sampled. Vaccine-associated CD4 TCRs spanned spike, dominant at 160-218 and 743-854. Clonal diversity may have been underestimated, and the donors were mostly white British, with more females than males. Nearly half of unique spike-specific TCRs reportedly avoided B.1.351 and B.1.1.7 mutated regions.

Profiled with immunoSEQ multiplex PCR; TCRdb holds only in-frame clones, not every one. In the table there are 100,000 to 150,000 clones, under 95% of which are singletons. The count of this clone is one. Its antigen is undetermined. Material: peripheral blood, obtained 28 days after the second AZD1222 dose. The receptor was isolated from an adult who received the AZD1222 COVID-19 vaccine.

The CDR3 loop reads CASSLGPGRSSYEQYF. The CDR3 DNA is TGCGCCAGCAGCCTCGGACCGGGACGTAGCTCCTACGAGCAGTACTTC. This chain joins TRBV5-1 and TRBJ2-7; D tentatively fits TRBD1 or TRBD2 (5 bases each). Germline V gene data show CDR1 as SGHRS and CDR2 as YFSETQ. V was pared by 4 bases and J by 0 bases, with 17 bases between. The CDR3 is 16 amino acids. The whole variable domain, remainder taken from reference TRBV5-1 and TRBJ2-7, is KAGVTQTPRYLIKTRGQQVTLSCSPISGHRSVSWYQQTPGQGLQFLFEYFSETQRNKGNFPGRFSGRQFSNSRSEMNVSTLELGDSALYLCASSLGPGRSSYEQYFGPGTRLTVT.